This T cell receptor beta chain was sequenced for a study of T cell responses to AZD1222 COVID-19 vaccine. Remarks on this clone: As yet, its antigen is unknown.

The study, taken as a whole, reports: There were mostly white British donors and more females than males, and clonal diversity was possibly underestimated. Only six individuals given AZD1222 were seropositive at baseline. Rises in breadth and depth of Spike-specific TCRs came after two AZD1222 doses. Repertoire sampling occurred only after the peak T cell response.

Measured with immunoSEQ multiplex PCR; TCRdb has only the in-frame clones, and not every one. Of about 96,000 clones detected, 75% to 90% appear once; the ten largest clones hold 20% to 30%. With 4 bases removed from V and 3 bases from J, the gap between germline ends came to 16 bases. Per germline, CDR1 SGHRS and CDR2 YFSETQ. This CDR3 has 16 residues. J is TRBJ2-2 and V is TRBV5-1; D perhaps matches TRBD2 (6 bases). This TCR derives from an adult in good health. Material: peripheral blood, obtained on day 0 of AZD1222 vaccination. The DNA for the CDR3 is TGCGCCAGCAGCCCAGGGACCGGAGGGGACACCGGGGAGCTGTTTTTT. This codes for CASSPGTGGDTGELFF. Based on the CDR3 plus reference TRBV5-1 and TRBJ2-2, the full variable domain is KAGVTQTPRYLIKTRGQQVTLSCSPISGHRSVSWYQQTPGQGLQFLFEYFSETQRNKGNFPGRFSGRQFSNSRSEMNVSTLELGDSALYLCASSPGTGGDTGELFFGEGSRLTVL.